Below, 32 T cell receptor beta chains from the same sample are listed, as sequenced in a study of blood T cell repertoires in COVID-19. This table comes from immunoSEQ multiplex PCR, and its TCRdb copy is limited to in-frame clones, with some not included. The table records 340,000 or so clones, roughly 91% of them present only once. Input material: peripheral blood. The receptors originated from a middle-aged man with active or convalescent COVID-19.

The rearrangement uses TRBV4-1 and TRBJ1-5; D call uncertain. CDR1 and CDR2 from the germline V gene are MGHRA and YSYEKL. V was trimmed by 4 bases and J by 1 base, leaving 8 bases between them. The CDR3 spans 14 residues. This CDR3 is CASSRALSNQPQHF. For the CDR3, the DNA is TGCGCCAGCAGCCGGGCGTTGAGCAATCAGCCCCAGCATTTT.

The genes are TRBV7-2 and TRBJ2-3, with D possibly TRBD1 on 6 matching bases. This CDR3 has 14 amino acids. Germline CDR1 is SGHTA and CDR2 is FQGNSA. Trimming removed 7 bases from V and 6 bases from J, with 17 bases in between. The CDR3 reads CASTPGRQADTQYF. In DNA, the CDR3 is TGTGCCAGCACCCCAGGGCGACAGGCCGATACGCAGTATTTT.

This rearrangement joins TRBV9 to TRBJ2-3; D is perhaps TRBD2 (6 bases). Between the trimmed V and J ends, which lost 3 bases and 0 bases, there was a span of 14 bases. Germline values: CDR1 SGDLS, CDR2 YYNGEE. The CDR3 covers 16 residues. This CDR3 is CASSEGGGVSTDTQYF. Here the CDR3 DNA reads TGTGCCAGCAGCGAGGGAGGCGGGGTTAGCACAGATACGCAGTATTTT.

The count of this clone is one. V gene TRBV2 combines with J gene TRBJ2-1, with D unclear. Germline lookup yields CDR1 SNHLY and CDR2 FYNNEI. The CDR3 loop spans 15 amino acids. The V end lost 8 bases, the J end lost 7 bases, and 21 bases lay between the germline ends. CDR3 DNA: TGTGCCAGCCGACCTTACTCGGGTTTAGAGAATGAGCAGTTCTTC. Translation: CASRPYSGLENEQFF.

The chain joins TRBV14 to TRBJ2-2; no definite D call. Germline assignment: CDR1 SGHDN and CDR2 FVKESK. The CDR3 has 15 residues. V shed 3 bases and J shed 0 bases, with 8 bases lying between them. CDR3 protein: CASSHRVSNTGELFF. DNA for the CDR3: TGTGCCAGCAGCCACCGGGTTTCGAACACCGGGGAGCTGTTTTTT.

This clone was counted a single time. The chain uses TRBV5-1 and TRBJ1-1; perhaps TRBD1 as D (6 bases). V was shortened by 4 bases and J by 0 bases, with 16 bases between the two germline ends. This CDR3 spans 16 amino acids. Per germline, CDR1 SGHRS and CDR2 YFSETQ. CDR3 DNA sequence: TGCGCCAGCAGCCTTATTCCACAGGGCATGAACACTGAAGCTTTCTTT. Translating it yields CASSLIPQGMNTEAFF.

The chain carries TRBV4-2 and TRBJ1-6; maybe TRBD1 (6 bases). Germline V lookup: CDR1 LGHNA, CDR2 YNFKEQ. This CDR3 is built from 13 residues. Trimming pared 2 bases from V and 10 bases from J, leaving 9 bases between. Here the CDR3 reads CASSQLTGSPLHF. In DNA form, the CDR3 reads TGTGCCAGCAGCCAACTTACAGGGTCACCCCTCCACTTT.

This clone was observed a single time. The V call is TRBV28, the J call TRBJ2-2, with TRBD2 as a possible D gene (5 bases). Trimming took 6 bases from V and 4 from J, leaving 21 bases between them. The CDR3 consists of 17 residues. Germline values: CDR1 MDHEN, CDR2 SYDVKM. The CDR3 nucleotides read TGTGCCAGCAGCCCCGTCTCCGGGATTTCGAGCACCGGGGAGCTGTTTTTT. Translated, it gives CASSPVSGISSTGELFF.

This chain connects TRBV5-1 to TRBJ2-7, with 7 bases fitting TRBD2. Germline trimming cut 3 bases from V and 5 bases from J; bases unmatched to any gene: 2. CDR3 length equals 12 residues. CDR1 is SGHRS, CDR2 YFSETQ, per germline. The CDR3 sequence: CASSSGGDEQYF. DNA for the CDR3: TGCGCCAGCAGCTCTGGGGGGGACGAGCAGTACTTC.

The chain uses TRBV7-8 and TRBJ2-7; D perhaps matches TRBD1 (6 bases). Trimming removed 0 bases from V and 2 bases from J, with 11 bases in between. The CDR3 is made up of 15 amino acids. The germline V gene encodes CDR1 SGHVS and CDR2 FQNEAQ. CDR3 protein: CASSLAYRDPYEQYF. The CDR3 region has the DNA TGTGCCAGCAGCTTAGCGTACAGGGATCCCTACGAGCAGTACTTC. Full variable domain (remainder filled in from reference TRBV7-8 and TRBJ2-7): GAGVSQSPRYKVAKRGQDVALRCDPISGHVSLFWYQQALGQGPEFLTYFQNEAQLDKSGLPSDRFFAERPEGSVSTLKIQRTQQEDSAVYLCASSLAYRDPYEQYFGPGTRLTVT.

The chain uses TRBV28 and TRBJ1-1; D not resolved. Trimming took off 11 bases at V and 0 bases at J, with 13 bases between the two ends. Germline V lookup: CDR1 MDHEN, CDR2 SYDVKM. CDR3 length: 13 amino acids. CDR3 sequence (DNA): TGTGCCGGGAGTGGAAAATTGAACACTGAAGCTTTCTTT. It codes for CAGSGKLNTEAFF.

The gene calls are TRBV5-1 and TRBJ2-2; D is undetermined. Germline CDR1 and CDR2: SGHRS and YFSETQ. The CDR3 covers 12 residues. The V and J ends lost 5 bases and 7 bases respectively, with 9 bases between them. This CDR3 is CASSYSGGELFF. In DNA, the CDR3 is TGCGCCAGCAGTTACTCCGGCGGGGAGCTGTTTTTT.

The rearrangement joins TRBV9 to TRBJ2-1; 8 bases fit TRBD2. The junction had 12 bases not matched to a gene; V was cut back by 4 bases and J by 9 bases. CDR3 length: 15 residues. Germline-derived CDR1 and CDR2 are SGDLS and YYNGEE. In DNA form, the CDR3 reads TGTGCCAGCAGCACAACCCCGATAACTAGCGGTGAGCAGTTCTTC. This gives the protein CASSTTPITSGEQFF.

The rearrangement uses TRBV24-1 and TRBJ2-3; D may be TRBD2 (5 bases). Germline V gene lookup returns CDR1 KGHDR and CDR2 SFDVKD. Trimming left V 4 bases short and J 1 base short, with 14 bases between. This CDR3 region has 16 residues. CDR3 DNA sequence: TGTGCCACCAGTGAATCCGGACTGGCAGGCACAGATACGCAGTATTTT. Its protein product is CATSESGLAGTDTQYF.

There are a few counts of this clone. This chain connects TRBV3-1 (or the pseudogene TRBV3-2) to TRBJ1-6, with a tentative D call TRBD1 (5 bases). The CDR3 consists of 17 residues. Between the trimmed V and J ends, which lost 0 bases and 4 bases, there was a span of 13 bases. Looked up from germline, CDR1 is LGHDT and CDR2 is YNNKEL (reference sequence). The CDR3 nucleotides read TGTGCCAGCAGCCAAGACGTGGCGGGGCGTTATAATTCACCCCTCCACTTT. Protein product: CASSQDVAGRYNSPLHF.

This chain's CDR3 is CASSQTTGGDTQYF. The CDR3 DNA follows: TGTGCCAGCAGCCAAACGACAGGGGGAGATACGCAGTATTTT. This chain joins TRBV5-4 and TRBJ2-3, with 9 bases lining up with TRBD1. The CDR3 has 14 residues. With 4 bases clipped from V and 5 bases from J, the junction kept 5 bases outside the gene matches. Germline V gives CDR1 SGHNT, CDR2 YYREEE (reference sequence).

V usage is TRBV4-1 and J usage is TRBJ1-5, with TRBD1 identical over 8 bases. CDR3 length equals 16 residues. J lost 7 bases, V lost 0 bases, and 8 bases had no gene match. Germline CDR1 and CDR2: MGHRA and YSYEKL. Here the CDR3 reads CASSQDETGVQQPQHF. CDR3 DNA sequence: TGCGCCAGCAGCCAAGATGAGACAGGGGTTCAGCAGCCCCAGCATTTT.

J is TRBJ1-1 and V is TRBV19; possibly TRBD1 for D (6 bases). Germline V CDR1 and CDR2: LNHDA, SQIVND (reference sequence). The CDR3 loop spans 14 amino acids. Trimming cost V 5 bases and J 1 base, with 11 bases left between them. The CDR3 DNA sequence: TGTGCCAGTAGTTATGGACAGAAGAACACTGAAGCTTTCTTT. Amino acids: CASSYGQKNTEAFF.

The chain combines TRBV19 with TRBJ1-2; the match to TRBD1 covers 8 bases. J gave up 4 bases and V 6 bases, and 7 bases lay outside the gene matches. Germline CDR1 and CDR2: LNHDA and SQIVND (reference sequence). The CDR3 is 14 amino acids. The CDR3 coding sequence is TGTGCCAGTAGCCAACAGGGGGTCGGCTATGGCTACACCTTC. As protein: CASSQQGVGYGYTF.

The V call is TRBV9, the J call TRBJ1-4; 7 bases agree with TRBD1. Germline CDR1 SGDLS, CDR2 YYNGEE. J lost 11 bases, V lost 1 base, and 8 bases had no gene match. The CDR3 extends over 14 amino acids. Written as DNA, the CDR3 is TGTGCCAGCAGCGTAACAGGGGATAACGGGAAACTGTTTTTT. Its translation: CASSVTGDNGKLFF.

The rearrangement uses TRBV18 and TRBJ2-1, with D maybe TRBD2 (6 bases). The germline V and J ends were trimmed by 6 bases and 7 bases, with 10 bases remaining between them. The CDR3 totals 12 residues. Germline CDR1 reads KGHSH; CDR2 reads LQKENI. Here the CDR3 DNA reads TGTGCCAGCTCGATAGGGAGGAATGAGCAGTTCTTC. Translated: CASSIGRNEQFF.

Concerning this clone: This sample includes further DNA sequences coding for the same CDR3. V usage is TRBV6-5 and J usage is TRBJ1-2, with 7 bases matching TRBD1. The CDR3 length is 14 residues. J lost 5 bases, V lost 0 bases, and 3 bases had no gene match. Germline CDR1 MNHEY, CDR2 SVGAGI. As DNA, the CDR3 is TGTGCCAGCAGTTACTCAGGGGGCACGTATGGCTACACCTTC. Its protein product is CASSYSGGTYGYTF.

The rearrangement joins TRBV5-1 to TRBJ1-2; D gene unclear. This CDR3 is 15 amino acids long. V gave up 4 bases and J gave up 5 bases, with 18 bases separating them. CDR1 and CDR2 from the germline V gene are SGHRS and YFSETQ. CDR3 residues: CASSASGSPGYGYTF. CDR3 nucleotides: TGCGCCAGCAGCGCTTCGGGGTCCCCGGGTTATGGCTACACCTTC.

The chain joins TRBV7-3 to TRBJ2-5; 11 bases are a match to TRBD2. With V trimmed by 4 bases and J by 5 bases, 9 bases remained unmatched. CDR3 length: 16 residues. Germline lookup yields CDR1 SGHTA and CDR2 FQGTGA. In DNA, the CDR3 is TGTGCCAGCAGCTCAACTAGCGGGGGCGACCGGGAGACCCAGTACTTC. It yields the protein CASSSTSGGDRETQYF.

This sequence joins TRBV30 and TRBJ1-6, with 7 bases aligning to TRBD1. V shed 5 bases, J shed 7 bases, and the junction held 8 bases outside the gene matches. The CDR3 length is 14 residues. Per the germline V gene, CDR1 is GTSNPN and CDR2 is SVGIG (reference sequence). The CDR3 protein is CAWGQEGANSPLHF. The CDR3 nucleotides read TGTGCCTGGGGGCAAGAGGGGGCAAATTCACCCCTCCACTTT.

The rearrangement uses TRBV11-3 and TRBJ2-1; TRBD2 aligns across 16 bases. Germline values: CDR1 SGHNT, CDR2 YENEEA. CDR3 length: 18 residues. V was clipped by 5 bases and J by 10 bases; unmatched bases: 14. CDR3 in DNA: TGTGCCAGCAGCCCCCGGGGACTAGCGGGGGGGCCGATCGGCGAGCAGTTCTTC. This codes for CASSPRGLAGGPIGEQFF.

The chain combines TRBV18 with TRBJ1-3; 7 bases line up with TRBD1. The CDR3 is 15 residues long. The V gene's germline CDR1 is KGHSH and CDR2 LQKENI. The V and J ends lost 6 bases and 4 bases, in that order; junction bases with no gene match: 9. In DNA, the CDR3 is TGTGCCAGCTCTCAACAGGGGACAGTAGGAAACACCATATATTTT. Protein product: CASSQQGTVGNTIYF. The variable domain in full, with the rest retrieved from reference TRBV18 and TRBJ1-3, is NAGVMQNPRHLVRRRGQEARLRCSPMKGHSHVYWYRQLPEEGLKFMVYLQKENIIDESGMPKERFSAEFPKEGPSILRIQQVVRGDSAAYFCASSQQGTVGNTIYFGEGSWLTVV.

This rearrangement joins TRBV7-3 to TRBJ1-1, with no clear D. The CDR3 length is 14 residues. V was pared by 2 bases and J by 1 base, with 8 bases between. Germline CDR1 is SGHTA and CDR2 is FQGTGA. CDR3 coding DNA: TGTGCCAGCAGCTTAGAGGCGTCGAACACTGAAGCTTTCTTT. It is translated as CASSLEASNTEAFF.

The chain carries TRBV5-1 and TRBJ2-2; tentative D call: TRBD2 (7 bases). The CDR3 runs to 16 residues. V dropped 1 base and J dropped 6 bases, with 16 bases sitting between them. Germline CDR1 is SGHRS and CDR2 is YFSETQ. CDR3: CASSLPAGAFAGELFF. The DNA of the CDR3 is TGCGCCAGCAGCTTGCCGGCGGGGGCGTTCGCCGGGGAGCTGTTTTTT.

As for this clone: The same CDR3 also results from other DNA sequences found in this sample. The chain is built from TRBV27 and TRBJ1-1; D uncertain. The V and J ends lost 3 bases and 1 base respectively, with 6 bases between them. This CDR3 contains 13 residues. Per germline, CDR1 MNHEY and CDR2 SMNVEV (reference sequence). Here the CDR3 reads CASSFRENTEAFF. CDR3 nucleotide sequence: TGTGCCAGCAGTTTCCGAGAGAACACTGAAGCTTTCTTT.

This clone was seen once. The chain employs TRBV27 and TRBJ1-6; no reliable D call. Trimming removed 5 bases at V and 8 bases at J, with 10 bases between. This CDR3 has 13 residues. From germline, CDR1 is MNHEY and CDR2 SMNVEV (reference sequence). CDR3 sequence: CASSPRVDSPLHF. The CDR3 coding sequence is TGTGCCAGCAGTCCTAGAGTAGATTCACCCCTCCACTTT.

The genes are TRBV19 and TRBJ2-7, with 12 bases that match TRBD2. The V gene's germline CDR1 is LNHDA and CDR2 SQIVND (reference sequence). The CDR3 length is 15 residues. V shed 3 bases, J shed 3 bases, and the junction held 3 bases outside the gene matches. The CDR3 DNA reads as TGTGCCAGTAGTATTGAGACTAGCGGGAGCTACGAGCAGTACTTC. This codes for CASSIETSGSYEQYF.